This T cell receptor beta chain was identified during a study of response to subunit inactivated influenza vaccine. Study results and caveats: Each seasonal influenza vaccination recruits few new T cells, the authors suggested.

The CDR3 sequence is 13 residues long. Trimming took 8 bases from V and 0 from J, leaving 10 bases between them. One entry per CDR3 protein results from TCRdb running MiXCR on the RT-PCR reads. The sample includes 600,000 to 850,000 distinct CDR3 sequences, 14% seen only once; the top ten take around 7.6%. This clonotype was seen at least ten times. Antigen specificity is unknown. This specimen was PBMCs from blood, taken 14 days before vaccination. The chain uses TRBV12-3 or TRBV12-4 and TRBJ1-1; D is undetermined. This receptor was obtained from a man aged 50 to 60 who received an inactivated influenza vaccine. The chain's CDR3 is CASSRRLNTEAFF. CDR3 coding DNA: TGTGCCAGCTCCCGCAGGCTGAACACTGAAGCTTTCTTT.